This T cell receptor beta chain is from a study of T-cell memory formation after mild COVID-19. The V segment lost 3 bases and the J segment 9 bases; nucleotides outside the gene matches: 2. This CDR3 is 11 amino acids long. Germline V lookup: CDR1 SGHTA, CDR2 FQGNSA. TCRdb re-called the 5' RACE reads through MiXCR, storing one row per CDR3 protein. The data show 300,000 to 400,000 distinct CDR3 sequences, around 30% seen once. The sample comprised PBMCs or a T cell subset sorted from them (not recorded which). The genes are TRBV7-2 and TRBJ2-7; 7 positions match TRBD1. The receptor comes from an adult woman who had mild COVID-19 (a few samples of this study predate the infection). Cell type and time point are not known. CDR3 DNA sequence: TGTGCCAGCAGCTTTGACAGGGTGCAGTACTTC. Its protein product is CASSFDRVQYF.